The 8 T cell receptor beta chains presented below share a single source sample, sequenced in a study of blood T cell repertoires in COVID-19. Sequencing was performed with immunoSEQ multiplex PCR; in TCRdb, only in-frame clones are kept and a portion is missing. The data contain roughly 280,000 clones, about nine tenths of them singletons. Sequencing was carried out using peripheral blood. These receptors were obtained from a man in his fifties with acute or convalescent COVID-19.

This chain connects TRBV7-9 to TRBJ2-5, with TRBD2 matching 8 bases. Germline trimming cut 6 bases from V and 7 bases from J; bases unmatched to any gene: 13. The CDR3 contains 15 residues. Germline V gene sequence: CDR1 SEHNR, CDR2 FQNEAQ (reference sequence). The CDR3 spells CASSPRGGEKATQYF. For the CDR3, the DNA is TGTGCCAGCAGTCCCCGGGGGGGCGAAAAAGCGACCCAGTACTTC.

The CDR3 region is CASSLEGGGRSYNSPLHF. CDR3 DNA: TGTGCCAGCAGCTTAGAAGGGGGGGGTCGGTCCTATAATTCACCCCTCCACTTT. This chain links TRBV11-2 with TRBJ1-6; TRBD1 is a possible D gene (6 bases). This CDR3 has 18 amino acids. Trimming stripped 0 bases from V and 1 base from J, with 13 bases between. Germline CDR1 and CDR2: SGHAT and FQNNGV.

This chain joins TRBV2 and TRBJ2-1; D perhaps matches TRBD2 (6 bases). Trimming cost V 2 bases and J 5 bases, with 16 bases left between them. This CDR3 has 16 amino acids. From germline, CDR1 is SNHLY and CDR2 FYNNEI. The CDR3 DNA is TGTGCCAGCAGTGAATCGGGGTACCTAGCGAACAATGAGCAGTTCTTC. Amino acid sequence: CASSESGYLANNEQFF.

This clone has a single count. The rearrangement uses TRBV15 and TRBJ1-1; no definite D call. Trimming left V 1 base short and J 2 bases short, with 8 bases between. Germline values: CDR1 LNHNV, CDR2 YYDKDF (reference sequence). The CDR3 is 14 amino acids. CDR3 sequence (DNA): TGTGCCACCAGCAGAGGACGGGTCAACACTGAAGCTTTCTTT. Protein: CATSRGRVNTEAFF.

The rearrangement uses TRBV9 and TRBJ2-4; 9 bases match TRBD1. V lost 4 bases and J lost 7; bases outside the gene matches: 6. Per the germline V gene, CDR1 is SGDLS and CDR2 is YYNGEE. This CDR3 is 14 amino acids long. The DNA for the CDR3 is TGTGCCAGCAGCCGGGACAGGGTCAGTAACATTCAGTACTTC. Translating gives CASSRDRVSNIQYF.

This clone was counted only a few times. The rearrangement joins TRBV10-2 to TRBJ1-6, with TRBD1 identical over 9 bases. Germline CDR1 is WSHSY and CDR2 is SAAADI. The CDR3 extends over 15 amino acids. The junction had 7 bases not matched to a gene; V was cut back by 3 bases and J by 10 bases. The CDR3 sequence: CASSDPGTGSSPLHF. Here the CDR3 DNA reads TGCGCCAGCAGTGACCCCGGGACAGGGAGCTCACCCCTCCACTTT.

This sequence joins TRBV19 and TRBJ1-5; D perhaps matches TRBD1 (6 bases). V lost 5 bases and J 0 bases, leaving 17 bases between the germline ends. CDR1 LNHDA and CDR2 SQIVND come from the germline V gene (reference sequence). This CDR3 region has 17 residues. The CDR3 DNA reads TGTGCCAGTAGTGCCCCGGGACAAACCTATAGCAATCAGCCCCAGCATTTT. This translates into CASSAPGQTYSNQPQHF. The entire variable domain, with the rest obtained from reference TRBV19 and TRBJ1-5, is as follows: DGGITQSPKYLFRKEGQNVTLSCEQNLNHDAMYWYRQDPGQGLRLIYYSQIVNDFQKGDIAEGYSVSREKKESFPLTVTSAQKNPTAFYLCASSAPGQTYSNQPQHFGDGTRLSIL.

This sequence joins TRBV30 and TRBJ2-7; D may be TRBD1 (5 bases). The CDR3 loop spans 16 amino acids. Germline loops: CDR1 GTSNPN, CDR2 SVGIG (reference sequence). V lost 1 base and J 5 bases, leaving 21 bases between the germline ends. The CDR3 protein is CAWSAPRKGSIHEQYF. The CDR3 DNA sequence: TGTGCCTGGAGTGCCCCCCGAAAGGGGTCGATCCACGAGCAGTACTTC.